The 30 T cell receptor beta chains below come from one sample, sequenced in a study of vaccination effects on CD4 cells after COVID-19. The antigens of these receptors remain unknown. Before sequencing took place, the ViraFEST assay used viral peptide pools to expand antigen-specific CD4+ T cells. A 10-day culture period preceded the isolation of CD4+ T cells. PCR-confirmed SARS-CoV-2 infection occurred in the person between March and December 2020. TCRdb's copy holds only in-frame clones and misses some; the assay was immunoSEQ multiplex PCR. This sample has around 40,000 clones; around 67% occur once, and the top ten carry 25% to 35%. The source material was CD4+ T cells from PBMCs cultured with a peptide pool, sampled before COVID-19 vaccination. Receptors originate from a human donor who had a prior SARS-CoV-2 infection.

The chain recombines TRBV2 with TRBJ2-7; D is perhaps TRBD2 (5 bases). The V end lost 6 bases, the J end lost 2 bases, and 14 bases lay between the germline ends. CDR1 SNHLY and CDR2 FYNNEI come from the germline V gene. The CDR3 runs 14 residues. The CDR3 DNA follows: TGTGCCAGCAGGGTGGGCGGGCCTACCTACGAGCAGTACTTC. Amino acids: CASRVGGPTYEQYF.

The CDR3 DNA sequence: TGTGCCACCAAGTACTCCCCGAACACCGGGGAGCTGTTTTTT. The encoded protein is CATKYSPNTGELFF. The chain joins TRBV27 to TRBJ2-2; D ambiguous. Germline loops: CDR1 MNHEY, CDR2 SMNVEV (reference sequence). Trimming stripped 10 bases from V and 0 bases from J, with 12 bases between. There are 14 residues in the CDR3.

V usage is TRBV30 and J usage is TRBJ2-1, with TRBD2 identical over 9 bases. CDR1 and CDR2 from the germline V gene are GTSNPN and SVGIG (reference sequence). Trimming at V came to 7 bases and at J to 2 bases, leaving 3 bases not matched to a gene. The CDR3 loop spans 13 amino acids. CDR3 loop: CALRGGTYNEQFF. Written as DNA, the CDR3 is TGTGCCTTGCGGGGGGGGACCTACAATGAGCAGTTCTTC. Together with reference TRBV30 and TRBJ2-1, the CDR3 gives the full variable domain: SQTIHQWPATLVQPVGSPLSLECTVEGTSNPNLYWYRQAAGRGLQLLFYSVGIGQISSEVPQNLSASRPQDRQFILSSKKLLLSDSGFYLCALRGGTYNEQFFGPGTRLTVL.

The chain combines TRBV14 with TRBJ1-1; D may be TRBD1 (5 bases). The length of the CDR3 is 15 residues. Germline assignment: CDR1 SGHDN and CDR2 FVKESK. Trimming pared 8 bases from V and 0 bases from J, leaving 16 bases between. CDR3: CASFPATAMNTEAFF. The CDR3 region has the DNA TGTGCCAGCTTCCCCGCGACAGCCATGAACACTGAAGCTTTCTTT. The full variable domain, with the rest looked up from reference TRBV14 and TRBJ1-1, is EAGVTQFPSHSVIEKGQTVTLRCDPISGHDNLYWYRRVMGKEIKFLLHFVKESKQDESGMPNNRFLAERTGGTYSTLKVQPAELEDSGVYFCASFPATAMNTEAFFGQGTRLTVV.

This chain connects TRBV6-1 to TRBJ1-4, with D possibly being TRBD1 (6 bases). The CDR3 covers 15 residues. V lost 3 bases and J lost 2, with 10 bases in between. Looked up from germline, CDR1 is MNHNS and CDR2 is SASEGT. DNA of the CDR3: TGTGCCAGCAGTGACAGGGGTTTTACTAATGAAAAACTGTTTTTT. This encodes CASSDRGFTNEKLFF.

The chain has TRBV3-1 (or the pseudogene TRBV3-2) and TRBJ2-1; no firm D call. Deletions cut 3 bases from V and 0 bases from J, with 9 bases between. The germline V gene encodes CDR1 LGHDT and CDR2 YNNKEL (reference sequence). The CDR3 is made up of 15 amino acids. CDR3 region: CASSQSAVSYNEQFF. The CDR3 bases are TGTGCCAGCAGCCAGTCTGCGGTCTCCTACAATGAGCAGTTCTTC.

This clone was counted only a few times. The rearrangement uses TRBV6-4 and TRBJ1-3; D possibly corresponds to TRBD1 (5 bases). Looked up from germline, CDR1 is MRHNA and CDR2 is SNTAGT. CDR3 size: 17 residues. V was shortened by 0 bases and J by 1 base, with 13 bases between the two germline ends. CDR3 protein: CASSDSGRGESGNTIYF. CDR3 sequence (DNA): TGTGCCAGCAGTGACTCGGGGAGGGGTGAATCTGGAAACACCATATATTTT.

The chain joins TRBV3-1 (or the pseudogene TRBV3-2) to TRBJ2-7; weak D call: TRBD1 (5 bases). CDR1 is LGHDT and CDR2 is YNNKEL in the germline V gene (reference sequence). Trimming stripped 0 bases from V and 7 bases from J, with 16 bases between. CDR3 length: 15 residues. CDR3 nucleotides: TGTGCCAGCAGCCAAGATTTTGCAGGGCGGCGGGAGCAGTACTTC. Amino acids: CASSQDFAGRREQYF.

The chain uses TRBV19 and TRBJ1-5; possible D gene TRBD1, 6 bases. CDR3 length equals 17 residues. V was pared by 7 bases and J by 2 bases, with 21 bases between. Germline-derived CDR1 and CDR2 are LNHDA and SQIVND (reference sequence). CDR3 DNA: TGTGCCAGTACCGCAACTCGGACAGCTAAGGGCAATCAGCCCCAGCATTTT. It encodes CASTATRTAKGNQPQHF.

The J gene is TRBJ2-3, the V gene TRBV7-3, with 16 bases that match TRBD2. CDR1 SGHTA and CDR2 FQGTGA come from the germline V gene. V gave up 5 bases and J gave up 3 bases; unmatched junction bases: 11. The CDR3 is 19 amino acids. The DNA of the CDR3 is TGTGCCAGCAGCGCAACCGGGACTAGCGGGGGGGCTCTAACAGATACGCAGTATTTT. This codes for CASSATGTSGGALTDTQYF.

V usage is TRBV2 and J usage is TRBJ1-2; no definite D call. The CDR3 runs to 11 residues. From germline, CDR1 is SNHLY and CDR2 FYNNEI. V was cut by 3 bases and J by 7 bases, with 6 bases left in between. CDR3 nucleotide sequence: TGTGCCAGCAGTGACGGACCTGGCTACACCTTC. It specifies CASSDGPGYTF.

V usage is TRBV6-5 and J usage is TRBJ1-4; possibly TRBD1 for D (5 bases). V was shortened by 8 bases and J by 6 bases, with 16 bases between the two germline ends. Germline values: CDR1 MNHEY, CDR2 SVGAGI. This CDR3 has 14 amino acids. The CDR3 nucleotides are TGTGCCAGCTCTGTGGCCGGGGGGGATGAAAAACTGTTTTTT. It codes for CASSVAGGDEKLFF.

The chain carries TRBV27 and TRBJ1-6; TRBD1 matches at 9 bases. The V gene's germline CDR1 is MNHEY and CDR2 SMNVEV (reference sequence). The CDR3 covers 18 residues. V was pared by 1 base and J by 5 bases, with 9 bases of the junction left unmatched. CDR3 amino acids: CASSLYGDRAGNNSPLHF. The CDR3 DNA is TGTGCCAGCAGTTTATATGGGGACAGGGCCGGGAATAATTCACCCCTCCACTTT.

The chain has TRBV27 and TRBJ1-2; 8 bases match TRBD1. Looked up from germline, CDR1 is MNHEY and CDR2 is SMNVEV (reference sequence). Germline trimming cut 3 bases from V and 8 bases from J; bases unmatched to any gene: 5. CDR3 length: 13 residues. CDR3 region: CASSFRTGSGYTF. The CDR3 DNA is TGTGCCAGCAGTTTTCGGACAGGGAGCGGCTACACCTTC.

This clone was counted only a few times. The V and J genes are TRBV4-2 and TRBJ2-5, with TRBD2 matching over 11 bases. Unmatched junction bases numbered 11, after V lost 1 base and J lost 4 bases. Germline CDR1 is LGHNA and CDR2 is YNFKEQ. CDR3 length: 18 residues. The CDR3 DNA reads TGTGCCAGCAGCCAAGCAGCCCTGCTAGCGGGAGGTGTAGAGACCCAGTACTTC. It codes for CASSQAALLAGGVETQYF.

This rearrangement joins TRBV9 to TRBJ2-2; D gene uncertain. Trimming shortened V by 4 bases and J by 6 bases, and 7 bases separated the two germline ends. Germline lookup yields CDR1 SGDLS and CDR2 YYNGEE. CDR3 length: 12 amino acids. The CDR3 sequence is CASSPKSGELFF. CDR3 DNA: TGTGCCAGCAGCCCCAAGTCCGGGGAGCTGTTTTTT.

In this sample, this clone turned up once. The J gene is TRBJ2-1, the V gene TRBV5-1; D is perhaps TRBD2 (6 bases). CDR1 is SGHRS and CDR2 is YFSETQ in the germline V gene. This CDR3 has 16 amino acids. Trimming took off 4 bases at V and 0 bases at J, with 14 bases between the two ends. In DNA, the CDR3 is TGCGCCAGCAGCAAACTAGCCCAGAGCTCCTACAATGAGCAGTTCTTC. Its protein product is CASSKLAQSSYNEQFF. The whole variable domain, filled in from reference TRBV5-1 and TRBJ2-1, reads KAGVTQTPRYLIKTRGQQVTLSCSPISGHRSVSWYQQTPGQGLQFLFEYFSETQRNKGNFPGRFSGRQFSNSRSEMNVSTLELGDSALYLCASSKLAQSSYNEQFFGPGTRLTVL.

The CDR3 here is CAIQIQAGTASTDTQYF. The DNA for the CDR3 is TGTGCCATCCAAATTCAAGCTGGGACAGCTAGCACAGATACGCAGTATTTT. The chain carries TRBV24-1 and TRBJ2-3, with 7 bases that match TRBD1. V was clipped by 11 bases and J by 0 bases; unmatched bases: 16. This CDR3 region has 17 residues. CDR1 KGHDR and CDR2 SFDVKD come from the germline V gene.

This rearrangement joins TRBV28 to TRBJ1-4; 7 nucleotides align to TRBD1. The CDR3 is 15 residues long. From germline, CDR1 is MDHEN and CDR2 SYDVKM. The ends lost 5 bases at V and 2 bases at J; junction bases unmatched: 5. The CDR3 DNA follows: TGTGCCAGCAGTGCCACAGGGGCCACTAATGAAAAACTGTTTTTT. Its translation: CASSATGATNEKLFF.

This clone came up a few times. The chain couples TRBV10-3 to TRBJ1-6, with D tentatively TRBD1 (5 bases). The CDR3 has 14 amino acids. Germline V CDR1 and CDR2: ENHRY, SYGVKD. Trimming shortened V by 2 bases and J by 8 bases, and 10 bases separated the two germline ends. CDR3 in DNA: TGTGCCATCAGTGAGGCGGGGGGAGATTCACCCCTCCACTTT. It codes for CAISEAGGDSPLHF.

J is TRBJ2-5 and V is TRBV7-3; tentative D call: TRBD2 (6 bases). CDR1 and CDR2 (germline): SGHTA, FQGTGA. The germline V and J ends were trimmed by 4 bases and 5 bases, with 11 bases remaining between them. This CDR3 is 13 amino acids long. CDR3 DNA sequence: TGTGCCAGCAGCTCCCTTGGGGGGGAGACCCAGTACTTC. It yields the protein CASSSLGGETQYF.

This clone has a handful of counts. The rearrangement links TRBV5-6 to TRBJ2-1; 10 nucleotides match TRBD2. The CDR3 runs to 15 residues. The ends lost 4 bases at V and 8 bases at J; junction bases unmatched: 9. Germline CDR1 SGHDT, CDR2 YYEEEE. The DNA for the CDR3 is TGTGCCAGCAGCAAAACTAGCGGGACATGGGATGAGCAGTTCTTC. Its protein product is CASSKTSGTWDEQFF.

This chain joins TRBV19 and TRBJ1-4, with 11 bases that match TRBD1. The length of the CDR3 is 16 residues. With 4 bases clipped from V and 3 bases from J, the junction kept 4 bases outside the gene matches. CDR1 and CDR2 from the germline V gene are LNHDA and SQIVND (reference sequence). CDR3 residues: CASSTGQGAPNEKLFF. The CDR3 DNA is TGTGCCAGTAGTACCGGACAGGGGGCCCCTAATGAAAAACTGTTTTTT.

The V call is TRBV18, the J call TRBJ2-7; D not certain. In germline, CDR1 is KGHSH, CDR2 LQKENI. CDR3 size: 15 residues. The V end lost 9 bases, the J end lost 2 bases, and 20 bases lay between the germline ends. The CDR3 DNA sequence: TGTGCCAGTTCCTTCGGAGCCCGGACGGCCTACGAGCAGTACTTC. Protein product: CASSFGARTAYEQYF.

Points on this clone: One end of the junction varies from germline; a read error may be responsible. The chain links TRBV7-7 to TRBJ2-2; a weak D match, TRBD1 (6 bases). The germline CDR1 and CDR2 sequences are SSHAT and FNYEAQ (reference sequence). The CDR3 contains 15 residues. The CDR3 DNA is TGTGCTAGCAGCCCCTACAGGGTGAACACCGGGGAGCTGTTTTTT. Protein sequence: CASSPYRVNTGELFF.

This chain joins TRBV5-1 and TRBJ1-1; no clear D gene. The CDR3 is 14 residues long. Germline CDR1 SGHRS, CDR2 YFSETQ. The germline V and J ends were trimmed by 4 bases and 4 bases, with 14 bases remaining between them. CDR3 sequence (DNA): TGCGCCAGCAGCGTCGAGGCGTCAGGCACTGAAGCTTTCTTT. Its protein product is CASSVEASGTEAFF. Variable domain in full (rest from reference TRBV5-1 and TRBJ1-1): KAGVTQTPRYLIKTRGQQVTLSCSPISGHRSVSWYQQTPGQGLQFLFEYFSETQRNKGNFPGRFSGRQFSNSRSEMNVSTLELGDSALYLCASSVEASGTEAFFGQGTRLTVV.

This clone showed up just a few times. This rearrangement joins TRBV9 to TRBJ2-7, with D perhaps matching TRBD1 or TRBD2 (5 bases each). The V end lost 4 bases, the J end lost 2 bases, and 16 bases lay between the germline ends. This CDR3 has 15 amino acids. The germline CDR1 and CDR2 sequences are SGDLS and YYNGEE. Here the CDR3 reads CASSPRDGKTYEQYF. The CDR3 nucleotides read TGTGCCAGCAGCCCCCGGGACGGGAAAACCTACGAGCAGTACTTC.

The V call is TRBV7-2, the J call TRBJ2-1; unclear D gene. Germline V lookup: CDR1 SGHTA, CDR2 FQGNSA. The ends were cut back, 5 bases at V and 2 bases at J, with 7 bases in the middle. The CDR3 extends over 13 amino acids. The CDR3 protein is CASSPQPYNEQFF. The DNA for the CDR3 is TGTGCCAGCAGCCCGCAGCCCTACAATGAGCAGTTCTTC. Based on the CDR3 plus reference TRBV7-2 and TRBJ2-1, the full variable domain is GAGVSQSPSNKVTEKGKDVELRCDPISGHTALYWYRQSLGQGLEFLIYFQGNSAPDKSGLPSDRFSAERTGGSVSTLTIQRTQQEDSAVYLCASSPQPYNEQFFGPGTRLTVL.

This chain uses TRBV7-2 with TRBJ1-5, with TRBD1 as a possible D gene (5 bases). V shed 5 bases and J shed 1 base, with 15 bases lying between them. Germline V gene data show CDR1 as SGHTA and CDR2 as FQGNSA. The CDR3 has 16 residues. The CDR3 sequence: CASSPPGSLSNQPQHF. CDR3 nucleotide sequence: TGTGCCAGCAGCCCGCCAGGGTCCTTGAGCAATCAGCCCCAGCATTTT. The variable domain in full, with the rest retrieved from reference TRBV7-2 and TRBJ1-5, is GAGVSQSPSNKVTEKGKDVELRCDPISGHTALYWYRQSLGQGLEFLIYFQGNSAPDKSGLPSDRFSAERTGGSVSTLTIQRTQQEDSAVYLCASSPPGSLSNQPQHFGDGTRLSIL.

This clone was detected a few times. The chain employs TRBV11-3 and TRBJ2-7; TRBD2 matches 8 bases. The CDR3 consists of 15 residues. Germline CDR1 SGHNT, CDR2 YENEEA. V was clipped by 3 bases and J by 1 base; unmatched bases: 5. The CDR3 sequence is CASSFLLAGSYEQYF. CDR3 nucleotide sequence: TGTGCCAGCAGCTTCTTGTTAGCGGGATCCTACGAGCAGTACTTC.